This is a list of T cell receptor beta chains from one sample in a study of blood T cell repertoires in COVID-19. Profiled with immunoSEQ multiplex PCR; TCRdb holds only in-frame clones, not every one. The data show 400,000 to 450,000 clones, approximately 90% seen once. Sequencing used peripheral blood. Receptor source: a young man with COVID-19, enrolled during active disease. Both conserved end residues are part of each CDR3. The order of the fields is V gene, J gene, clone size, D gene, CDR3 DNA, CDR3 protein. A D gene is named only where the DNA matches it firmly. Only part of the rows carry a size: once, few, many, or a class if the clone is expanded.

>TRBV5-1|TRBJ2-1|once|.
TGCGCCAGCAGCTTGGCCGGTCGGAGTTCCTCCTACAATGAGCAGTTCTTC
CASSLAGRSSSYNEQFF
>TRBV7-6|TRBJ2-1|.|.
TGTGCCAGCAGCTTAGGGAGATACCATCCGAATGCTGATGAGCAGTTCTTC
CASSLGRYHPNADEQFF
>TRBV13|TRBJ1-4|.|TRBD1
TGTGCCAGCATCAACCGGGGACAGGGCTGGGAAAAACTGTTTTTT
CASINRGQGWEKLFF
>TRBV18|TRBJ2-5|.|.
TGTGCCAGCTCAGGGGCAGGGGTCCAAGAGACCCAGTACTTC
CASSGAGVQETQYF
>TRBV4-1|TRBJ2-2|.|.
TGCGCCAGCAGCCCTGGGCGGGCGATTTCGAACACCGGGGAGCTGTTTTTT
CASSPGRAISNTGELFF
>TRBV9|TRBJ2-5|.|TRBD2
TGTGCCAGCAGCGTGCTCGGCACTAGCGTTTCGGAGACCCAGTACTTC
CASSVLGTSVSETQYF
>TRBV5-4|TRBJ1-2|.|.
TGTGCCAGCAGTCCTTACCGACAGGTCTATGGCTACACCTTC
CASSPYRQVYGYTF
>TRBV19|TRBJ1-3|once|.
TGTGCCAGTAGTAGTCGCCGCAGGGGAAATGGAAACACCATATATTTT
CASSSRRRGNGNTIYF
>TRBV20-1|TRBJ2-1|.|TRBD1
TGCAGTGCTAGTCAGGATTGGGACAGGGATAGGGGCTCCTACAATGAGCAGTTCTTC
CSASQDWDRDRGSYNEQFF
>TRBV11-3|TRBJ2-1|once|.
TGTGCCAGCAGCCCTTGGCGGGTTAGGGAGCAGTTCTTC
CASSPWRVREQFF
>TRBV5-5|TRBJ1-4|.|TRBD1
TGTGCCAGCAGCTTGGTCGGGCAGGGGGATGAAAAACTGTTTTTT
CASSLVGQGDEKLFF
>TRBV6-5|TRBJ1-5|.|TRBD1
TGTGCCACCAGAAAGACAGGGGGGGGCCAGCCCCAGCATTTT
CATRKTGGGQPQHF
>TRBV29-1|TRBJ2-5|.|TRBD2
TGCAGCGTTGACGCGGGACTAGCGGGGGGGATTAGAGAGACCCAGTACTTC
CSVDAGLAGGIRETQYF
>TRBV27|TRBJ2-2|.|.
TGTGCCAGCAGTCCTAGGTACGGAACCGGGGAGCTGTTTTTT
CASSPRYGTGELFF
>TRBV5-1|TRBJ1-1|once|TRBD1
TGCGCCAGCAGCCTGGTCCTACGGGACAGGGGAACTGAAGCTTTCTTT
CASSLVLRDRGTEAFF
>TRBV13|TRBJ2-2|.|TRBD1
TGTGCCAGCAGCCTTGGACAGGGGGCGAACACCGGGGAGCTGTTTTTT
CASSLGQGANTGELFF
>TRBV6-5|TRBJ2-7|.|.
TGTGCCAGCAGCCGGGACTCCAGCTTCTCCTACGAGCAGTACTTC
CASSRDSSFSYEQYF
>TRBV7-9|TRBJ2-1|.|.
TGTGCCAGCAGCTTAGCCCGGGACACTGGGCGCAATGAGCAGTTCTTC
CASSLARDTGRNEQFF
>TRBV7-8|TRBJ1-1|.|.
TGTGCCAGCAGCTTAGCGCTAACCGGGGAAGCTTTCTTT
CASSLALTGEAFF
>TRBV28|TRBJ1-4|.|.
TGTGCCAGCAGCCCTGGGCCCGCAACTAATGAAAAACTGTTTTTT
CASSPGPATNEKLFF
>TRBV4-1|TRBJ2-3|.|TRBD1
TGCGCCAGCAGCCAAGTAAAAGGGGACAGGGGCACAGATACGCAGTATTTT
CASSQVKGDRGTDTQYF
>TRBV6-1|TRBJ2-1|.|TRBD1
TGTGCCAGCAGTGAAGGGACAGGGGGCAATGAGCAGTTCTTC
CASSEGTGGNEQFF
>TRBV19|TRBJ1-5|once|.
TGTGCCTCTCGAGGCAGGACGGGGAGCAATCAGCCCCAGCATTTT
CASRGRTGSNQPQHF
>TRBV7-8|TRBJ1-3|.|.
TGTGCCAGCAGCTTAAGCGGCCGAGGGGGCTCTGGAAACACCATATATTTT
CASSLSGRGGSGNTIYF
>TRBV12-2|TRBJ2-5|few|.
TGTGCAAGTCGTCCCCTAGCGGACCTGAAAGAGACCCAGTACTTC
CASRPLADLKETQYF
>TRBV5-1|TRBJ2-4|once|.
TGCGCCAGCTGTTATTCCCCGGGCCAGGGCATTCAGTACTTC
CASCYSPGQGIQYF
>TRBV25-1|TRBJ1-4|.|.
TGTGCCAGCAGTGATACCGGGACACCAAATGAAAAACTGTTTTTT
CASSDTGTPNEKLFF